Listed here is a single T cell receptor beta chain. The data originate from a study of OX40 agonist ivuxolimab in advanced cancers. Germline values: CDR1 SGHKS, CDR2 YYEKEE (reference sequence). The V end lost 1 base, the J end lost 4 bases, and 15 bases lay between the germline ends. The CDR3 has 15 residues. Sequencing used immunoSEQ multiplex PCR; TCRdb keeps in-frame clones, though not all of them. The sample consists of about 70,000 clones, 80% to 85% of them appearing once. V gene TRBV5-5 combines with J gene TRBJ2-7; D gene unclear. This TCR derives from an adult with an advanced solid tumor such as melanoma, head and neck, liver or kidney cancer. Source: CD4+ or CD8+ T cells sorted from blood, taken in a trial of the OX40 agonist ivuxolimab. CDR3: CASSLKVSDHYEQYF. In nucleotides, the CDR3 is TGTGCCAGCAGCTTGAAGGTGTCAGACCATTACGAGCAGTACTTC.